The 4 T cell receptor beta chains reported below all come from one sample, sequenced in a study of T cell repertoires in aging, cancer and after chemotherapy. Peripheral blood genomic DNA, not sorted cells or RNA, was the template. Rearranged V-D-J TRB sequences were amplified with a mixed TRB-A/B primer pool. TCRdb reprocessed the multiplex PCR reads via MiXCR and lists one record per CDR3 protein. Among just under 800 distinct CDR3 sequences, around 18% were seen once, and the ten largest hold approximately 16%. The source material was blood. These receptor sequences come from a human donor with a blood cancer.

This clonotype came up a few times. The V gene is TRBV4-1, the J gene TRBJ2-5; D might be TRBD2 (5 bases). V was trimmed by 3 bases and J by 5 bases, leaving 25 bases between them. CDR3 length: 18 residues. Germline lookup yields CDR1 MGHRA and CDR2 YSYEKL. CDR3 DNA sequence: TGCGCCAGCAGCCAGGCGGCTAGCTCCAATCTTTTTCTGGAGACCCAGTACTTC. It specifies CASSQAASSNLFLETQYF.

Relative to its sample, this clonotype is medium-sized (0.01 to 0.1%). The chain links TRBV20-1 to TRBJ1-3; no clear D. The V and J ends lost 3 bases and 0 bases respectively, with 9 bases between them. The CDR3 loop spans 14 amino acids. From germline, CDR1 is DFQATT and CDR2 SNEGSKA (reference sequence). CDR3 sequence: CSASRRDSGNTIYF. The DNA of the CDR3 is TGCAGTGCTAGCCGTCGAGACTCTGGAAACACCATATATTTT.

In its sample, this clonotype ranks as medium-sized. The rearrangement joins TRBV10-1 to TRBJ2-7; D is perhaps TRBD2 (6 bases). This CDR3 is 13 amino acids long. The V gene's germline CDR1 is WNHNN and CDR2 SYGVQD (reference sequence). V was shortened by 2 bases and J by 5 bases, with 10 bases between the two germline ends. This CDR3 reads CASSEEGGNEQYF. CDR3 coding DNA: TGCGCCAGCAGTGAGGAGGGAGGTAACGAGCAGTACTTC.

This clonotype is large by share. CDR3 sequence: CASSENRIRSGNTIYF. CDR3 sequence (DNA): TGTGCCAGTAGTGAAAACAGGATTCGCTCTGGAAACACCATATATTTT. The J gene is TRBJ1-3, the V gene TRBV19, with a possible D match to TRBD1 (5 bases). CDR3 length: 16 amino acids. Looked up from germline, CDR1 is LNHDA and CDR2 is SQIVND (reference sequence). Deletions cut 5 bases from V and 0 bases from J, with 14 bases between.